The following is a T cell receptor (beta chain) sequence with its context. The target antigen is unknown. Some clones are missing from TCRdb's copy, which holds only in-frame ones; the method was immunoSEQ multiplex PCR. This table holds approximately 17,000 clones, around 70% found once. CDR1 is SGHDT, CDR2 YYEEEE, per germline. V was clipped by 4 bases and J by 4 bases, with 17 bases between them. The CDR3 consists of 15 residues. The sample originates from a study of tumor-infiltrating lymphocytes in localized non-small cell lung cancer. Overall study context: Several tumor histologies, both smoking statuses, and some post-neoadjuvant chemotherapy samples were included. Study-level results: Available tissue quantity limited TCR sequencing to a patient subset. Different pieces of the same tissue went to different assays, confounding technical variation with intratumor heterogeneity.

This TCR was sampled from a human donor with non-small cell lung cancer. The source material was lung tumor tissue. The J gene is TRBJ2-5, the V gene TRBV5-6; D is perhaps TRBD1 or TRBD2 (5 bases each). CDR3 nucleotides: TGTGCCAGCAGCCCCCCGGGACCCACGAGAGAGACCCAGTACTTC. This translates into CASSPPGPTRETQYF.